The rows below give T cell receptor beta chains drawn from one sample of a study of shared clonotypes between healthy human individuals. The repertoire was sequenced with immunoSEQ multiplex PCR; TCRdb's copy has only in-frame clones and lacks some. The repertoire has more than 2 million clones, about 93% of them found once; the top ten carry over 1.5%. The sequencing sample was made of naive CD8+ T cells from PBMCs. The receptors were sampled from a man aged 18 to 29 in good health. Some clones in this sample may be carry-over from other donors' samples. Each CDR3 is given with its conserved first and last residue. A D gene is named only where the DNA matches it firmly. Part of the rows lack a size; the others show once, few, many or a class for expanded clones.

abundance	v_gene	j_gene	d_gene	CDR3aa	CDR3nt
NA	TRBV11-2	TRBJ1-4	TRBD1	CASSLFPDRLGDNEKLFF	TGTGCCAGCAGCTTATTCCCGGACAGGTTGGGGGATAATGAAAAACTGTTTTTT
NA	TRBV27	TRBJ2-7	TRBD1	CASRKYYVTGTGTYEQYF	TGTGCCAGCAGAAAGTATTATGTCACCGGGACAGGGACCTACGAGCAGTACTTC
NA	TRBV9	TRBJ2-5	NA	CASSAPEGGGWETQYF	TGTGCCAGCAGCGCCCCGGAGGGGGGAGGTTGGGAGACCCAGTACTTC
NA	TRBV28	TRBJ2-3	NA	CASSSRPQWRPDTQYF	TGTGCCAGCAGTTCCCGACCCCAATGGAGACCAGATACGCAGTATTTT
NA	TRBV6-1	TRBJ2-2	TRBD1	CASYRGGELFF	TGTGCCAGCTACAGGGGGGGGGAGCTGTTTTTT
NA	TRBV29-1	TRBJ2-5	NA	CSVGGRQSQEQYF	TGCAGCGTTGGGGGCAGGCAGTCGCAGGAGCAGTACTTC
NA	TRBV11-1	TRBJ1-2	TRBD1	CASSLGRRGLEGYTF	TGTGCCAGCAGCTTGGGGAGAAGGGGGCTTGAAGGCTACACCTTC
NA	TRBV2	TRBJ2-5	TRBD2	CASIPLPGLAENLDKETQYF	TGTGCCAGCATACCCCTCCCCGGACTAGCGGAAAACCTGGACAAAGAGACCCAGTACTTC
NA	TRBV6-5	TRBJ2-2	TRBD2	CASSYHLAGNTGELFF	TGTGCCAGCAGTTACCATCTAGCGGGAAACACCGGGGAGCTGTTTTTT
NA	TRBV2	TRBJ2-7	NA	CAREGGESYEQYF	TGTGCCAGGGAAGGGGGGGAGTCTTACGAGCAGTACTTC
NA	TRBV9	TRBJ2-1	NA	CASSYSNEQFF	TGTGCCAGCAGCTATAGTAACGAGCAGTTCTTC
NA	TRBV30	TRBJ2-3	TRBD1	CAWAGTGSPDTQYF	TGTGCCTGGGCCGGGACAGGGTCACCAGATACGCAGTATTTT
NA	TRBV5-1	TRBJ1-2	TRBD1	CASSLGQGISNYGYTF	TGCGCCAGCAGCTTGGGACAGGGGATTTCTAACTATGGCTACACCTTC
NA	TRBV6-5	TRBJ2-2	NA	CASKLLGELFF	TGTGCCAGCAAATTGCTCGGGGAGCTGTTTTTT
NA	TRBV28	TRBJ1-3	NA	CASSLQSEGLGNTIYF	TGTGCCAGCAGTTTACAATCGGAGGGGTTAGGGAACACCATATATTTT
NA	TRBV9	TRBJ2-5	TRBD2	CASSVATSGLWTQYF	TGTGCCAGCAGCGTAGCTACTAGCGGGCTATGGACCCAGTACTTC
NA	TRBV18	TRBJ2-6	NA	CASSPSVGVDFGANVLTF	TGTGCCAGCTCACCATCGGTGGGGGTGGATTTTGGGGCCAACGTCCTGACTTTC
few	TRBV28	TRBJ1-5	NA	CASSLLRDSNQPQHF	TGTGCCAGCAGCCTCCTCCGGGACAGCAATCAGCCCCAGCATTTT
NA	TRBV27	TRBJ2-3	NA	CASSLTGKDTQYF	TGTGCCAGCAGTTTGACTGGCAAAGATACGCAGTATTTT
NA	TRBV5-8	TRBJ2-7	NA	CASSFNSGVQTYEQYF	TGTGCCAGCAGCTTCAATTCCGGAGTTCAGACCTACGAGCAGTACTTC
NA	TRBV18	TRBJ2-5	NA	CASTSGERLTETQYF	TGTGCCAGCACCAGCGGTGAGCGGTTGACGGAGACCCAGTACTTC
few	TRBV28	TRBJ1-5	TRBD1	CASSPVRDRGDQPQHF	TGTGCCAGCAGTCCAGTGAGGGACAGGGGGGATCAGCCCCAGCATTTT
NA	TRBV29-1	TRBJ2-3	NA	CSVSTWDTQYF	TGCAGCGTTTCTACCTGGGATACGCAGTATTTT
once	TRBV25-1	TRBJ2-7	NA	CASSNPSGSYEQYF	TGTGCCAGCAGCAATCCGAGTGGTAGCTACGAGCAGTACTTC
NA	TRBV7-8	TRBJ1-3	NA	CASSSEIYRKKAGNTIYF	TGTGCCAGCAGCTCAGAAATCTACAGGAAAAAGGCTGGAAACACCATATATTTT
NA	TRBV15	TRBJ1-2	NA	CATSRDGRDASDGYTF	TGTGCCACCAGCAGAGATGGCAGGGACGCTTCGGATGGCTACACCTTC
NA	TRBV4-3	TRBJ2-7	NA	CASSQVGFSYEQYF	TGCGCCAGCAGCCAAGTCGGGTTCTCCTACGAGCAGTACTTC
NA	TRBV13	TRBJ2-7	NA	CASSLGGRKVHF	TGTGCCAGCAGCTTAGGTGGCAGAAAAGTACACTTC
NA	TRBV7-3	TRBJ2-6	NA	CASSQRGDVLTF	TGTGCCAGCAGCCAAAGAGGGGACGTCCTGACTTTC